A selection of T cell receptor beta chains follows, all from one sample in a study of a mutant IDH1 vaccine in newly diagnosed glioma. Their cognate antigens are unknown. Assay used: immunoSEQ multiplex PCR; TCRdb lists only in-frame clones, some missing. The sample has fewer than 70,000 clones; around 83% are singletons. The sequences come from PBMCs, collected from a glioma patient whose treatment included an IDH1 peptide vaccine. Receptors originate from a man aged 25 to 45 with glioma. CDR3s include the opening cysteine and the closing phenylalanine or tryptophan. The D gene is left open where the match is weak. The size field is filled for only some rows; it gives once, few, many or a size class.

cdr3_nt | cdr3_aa | cdr3_length | clone_size | v_call | d_call | j_call
TGTGCCTGTTCCTGGTCAGGGCGATCCTATAATTCACCCCTCCACTTT | CACSWSGRSYNSPLHF | 16 | NA | TRBV30 | NA | TRBJ1-6
TGTGCCAGCATCACAAAGGGACAGGGAGGCGAACCCGGGGAGCTGTTTTTT | CASITKGQGGEPGELFF | 17 | NA | TRBV2 | TRBD1 | TRBJ2-2
TGTGCCAGCAGCCCTGGACAGGTGAGGTACGAGCAGTACTTC | CASSPGQVRYEQYF | 14 | NA | TRBV5-4 | TRBD1 | TRBJ2-7
TGTGCCAGCAGCCCGGGGGGAGGAAGTTCACCCCTCCACTTT | CASSPGGGSSPLHF | 14 | NA | TRBV6-5 | NA | TRBJ1-6
TGTGCCAGCAGTCGCGGGACTAGCGGGGGGGAGACCCAGTACTTC | CASSRGTSGGETQYF | 15 | NA | TRBV6-6 | TRBD2 | TRBJ2-5
TGTGCCAGCAGTGCAGTTCAGGGAACTGAAGCTTTCTTT | CASSAVQGTEAFF | 13 | NA | TRBV2 | NA | TRBJ1-1
TGTGCCAGCAGTTCCAGTTTAGTCCGGGACCTATCCCCCCAGTTGGGGGGCGGAGATACGCAGTATTTT | CASSSSLVRDLSPQLGGGDTQYF | 23 | NA | TRBV28 | NA | TRBJ2-3
TGCACCAGCAGCCCCGGGACCACCAAGGGGGTCAATGAGCAGTTCTTC | CTSSPGTTKGVNEQFF | 16 | NA | TRBV1 | NA | TRBJ2-1
TGTGCCAGCATCCGGGACAGCCACGAGCAGTACTTC | CASIRDSHEQYF | 12 | NA | TRBV6-1 | TRBD1 | TRBJ2-7
TGTGCCAGCAGCGATAGGACAGGCCCCCCAATAGATGAGCAGTTCTTC | CASSDRTGPPIDEQFF | 16 | NA | TRBV5-4 | TRBD1 | TRBJ2-1
TGTGCCAGCAGCTTGGCGATACTAGCGGGGCTCCAAGAGACCCAGTACTTC | CASSLAILAGLQETQYF | 17 | NA | TRBV5-8 | TRBD2 | TRBJ2-5
TGTGCCAGCAGCCCTGGGGGGAGACGGACTAATGAAAAACTGTTTTTT | CASSPGGRRTNEKLFF | 16 | once | TRBV11-2 | NA | TRBJ1-4
TGTGCCAGCAGCTTGGCGTGGGCAGGGGATAGCACAGATACGCAGTATTTT | CASSLAWAGDSTDTQYF | 17 | once | TRBV5-8 | NA | TRBJ2-3
TGTGCCAGCAGTGGGGTGGGGACAGGGGGTTTTTTCTTT | CASSGVGTGGFFF | 13 | NA | TRBV2 | TRBD1 | TRBJ1-1
TGTGCCAGCAGCAAGAGGGCTGACTATGGCTACACCTTC | CASSKRADYGYTF | 13 | NA | TRBV21-1 | NA | TRBJ1-2
TGTGCCAGCAGACAGGGGATGGCTGGAAACACCATATATTTT | CASRQGMAGNTIYF | 14 | NA | TRBV6-5 | TRBD1 | TRBJ1-3
TGTGCCAGCAGCTTAGGTCTAGCCAAGCTAGAGACCCAGTACTTC | CASSLGLAKLETQYF | 15 | NA | TRBV7-8 | NA | TRBJ2-5